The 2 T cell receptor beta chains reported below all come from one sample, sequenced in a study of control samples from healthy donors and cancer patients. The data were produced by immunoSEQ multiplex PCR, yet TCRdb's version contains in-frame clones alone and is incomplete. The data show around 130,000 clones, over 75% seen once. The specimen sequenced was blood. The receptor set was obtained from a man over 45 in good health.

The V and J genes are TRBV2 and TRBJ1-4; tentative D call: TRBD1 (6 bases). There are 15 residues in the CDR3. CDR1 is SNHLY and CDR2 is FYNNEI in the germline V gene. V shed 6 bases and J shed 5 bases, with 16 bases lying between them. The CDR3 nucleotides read TGTGCCAGCAGAATTGGACAGCTACTGAATGAAAAACTGTTTTTT. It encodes CASRIGQLLNEKLFF.

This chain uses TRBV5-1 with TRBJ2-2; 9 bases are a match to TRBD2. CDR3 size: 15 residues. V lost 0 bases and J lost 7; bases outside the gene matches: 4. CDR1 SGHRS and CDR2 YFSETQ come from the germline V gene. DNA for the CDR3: TGCGCCAGCAGCTTGGTTACTAGCGGGCACGGGGAGCTGTTTTTT. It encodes CASSLVTSGHGELFF.